Shown below are 3 T cell receptor beta chains from a single sample sequenced in a study of human T cells and chemical hapten exposure. TCRdb fed the RACE reads into MiXCR, producing one record per CDR3 protein. The profile covers 340,000 or so distinct CDR3 sequences, with about 7% appearing a single time and around 8.2% taken by the ten largest. The sample's time point: patch test 1, 2 weeks after DPC sensitization. Regarding treatment: therapeutic diphenylcyclopropenone sensitization with weekly scalp DPC. The sample consisted of whole blood, taken in connection with sensitization to the hapten diphenylcyclopropenone (DPC). These TCRs come from a woman in her late teens or twenties with alopecia areata. Some clones in this sample may be carry-over from other donors' samples.

This clonotype was detected ten times or more. This chain uses TRBV12-3 or TRBV12-4 with TRBJ2-5, with 8 bases matching TRBD1. V trimming: 6 bases; J trimming: 1 base; junction bases outside the gene matches: 4. The CDR3 sequence is 14 residues long. The CDR3 coding sequence is TGTGCCAGCAGACTGGGACAGGCCCAAGAGACCCAGTACTTC. Translating gives CASRLGQAQETQYF.

This clonotype was counted only a few times. This chain connects TRBV6-5 to TRBJ1-1; D unresolved. V shed 5 bases and J shed 3 bases, with 7 bases lying between them. This CDR3 contains 12 residues. Germline CDR1 MNHEY, CDR2 SVGAGI. CDR3 residues: CASSNPYTEAFF. CDR3 nucleotides: TGTGCCAGCAGTAACCCATACACTGAAGCTTTCTTT.

This clonotype showed up many times. V usage is TRBV12-3 or TRBV12-4 and J usage is TRBJ1-5; D may be TRBD1 (5 bases). The CDR3 sequence is 12 residues long. The V end lost 7 bases, the J end lost 6 bases, and 10 bases lay between the germline ends. CDR3 amino acids: CASTLGGQPQHF. The CDR3 DNA reads as TGTGCCAGCACCCTCGGGGGTCAGCCCCAGCATTTT.